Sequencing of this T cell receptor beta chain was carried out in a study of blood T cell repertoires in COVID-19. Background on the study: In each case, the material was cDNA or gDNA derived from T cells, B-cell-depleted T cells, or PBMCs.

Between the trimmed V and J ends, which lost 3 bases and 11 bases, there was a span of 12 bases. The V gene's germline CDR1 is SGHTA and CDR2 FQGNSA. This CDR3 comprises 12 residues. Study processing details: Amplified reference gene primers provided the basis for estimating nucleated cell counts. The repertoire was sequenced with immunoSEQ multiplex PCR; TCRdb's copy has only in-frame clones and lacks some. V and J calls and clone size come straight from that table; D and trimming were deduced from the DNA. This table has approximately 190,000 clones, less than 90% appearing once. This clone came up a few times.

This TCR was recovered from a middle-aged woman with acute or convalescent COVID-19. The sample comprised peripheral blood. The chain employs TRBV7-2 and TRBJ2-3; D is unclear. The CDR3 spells CASSFQAPLQYF. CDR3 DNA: TGTGCCAGCAGCTTCCAAGCTCCGCTGCAGTATTTT. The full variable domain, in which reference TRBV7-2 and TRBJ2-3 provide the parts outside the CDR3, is GAGVSQSPSNKVTEKGKDVELRCDPISGHTALYWYRQSLGQGLEFLIYFQGNSAPDKSGLPSDRFSAERTGGSVSTLTIQRTQQEDSAVYLCASSFQAPLQYFGPGTRLTVL.